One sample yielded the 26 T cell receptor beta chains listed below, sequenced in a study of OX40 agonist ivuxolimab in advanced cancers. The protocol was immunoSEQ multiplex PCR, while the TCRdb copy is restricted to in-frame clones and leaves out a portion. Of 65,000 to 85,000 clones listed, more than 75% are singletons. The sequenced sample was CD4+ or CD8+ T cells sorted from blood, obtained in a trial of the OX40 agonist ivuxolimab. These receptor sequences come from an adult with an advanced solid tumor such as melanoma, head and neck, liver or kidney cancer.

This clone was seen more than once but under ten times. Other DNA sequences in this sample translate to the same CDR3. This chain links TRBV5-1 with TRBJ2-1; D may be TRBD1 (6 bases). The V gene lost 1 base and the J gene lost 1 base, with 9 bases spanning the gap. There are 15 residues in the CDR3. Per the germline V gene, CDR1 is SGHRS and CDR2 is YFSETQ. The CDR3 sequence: CASSLTGSSYNEQFF. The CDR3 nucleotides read TGCGCCAGCAGCTTGACAGGGAGTTCCTACAATGAGCAGTTCTTC.

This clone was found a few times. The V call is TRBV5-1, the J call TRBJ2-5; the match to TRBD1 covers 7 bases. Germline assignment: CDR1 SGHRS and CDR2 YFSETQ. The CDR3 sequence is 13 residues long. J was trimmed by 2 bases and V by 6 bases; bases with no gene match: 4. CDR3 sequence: CASNLGQQETQYF. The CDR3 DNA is TGCGCCAGCAACCTGGGACAGCAAGAGACCCAGTACTTC.

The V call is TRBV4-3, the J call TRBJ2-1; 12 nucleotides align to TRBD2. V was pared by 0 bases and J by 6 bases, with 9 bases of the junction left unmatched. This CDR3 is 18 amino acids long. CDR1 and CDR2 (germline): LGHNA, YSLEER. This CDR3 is CASSQDGPLAGGRNEQFF. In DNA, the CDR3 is TGCGCCAGCAGCCAAGATGGACCGCTAGCGGGGGGGCGCAATGAGCAGTTCTTC.

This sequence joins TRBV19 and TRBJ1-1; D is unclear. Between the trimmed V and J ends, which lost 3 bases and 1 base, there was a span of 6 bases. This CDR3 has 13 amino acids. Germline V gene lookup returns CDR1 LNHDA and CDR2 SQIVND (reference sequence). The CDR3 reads CASSMIKNTEAFF. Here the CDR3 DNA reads TGTGCCAGTAGTATGATCAAGAACACTGAAGCTTTCTTT.

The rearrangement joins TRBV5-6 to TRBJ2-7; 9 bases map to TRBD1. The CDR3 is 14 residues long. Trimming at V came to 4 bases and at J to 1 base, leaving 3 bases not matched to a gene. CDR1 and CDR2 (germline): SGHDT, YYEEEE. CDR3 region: CASSKTGGSYEQYF. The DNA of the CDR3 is TGTGCCAGCAGCAAGACAGGGGGATCCTACGAGCAGTACTTC. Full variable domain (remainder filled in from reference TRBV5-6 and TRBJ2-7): DAGVTQSPTHLIKTRGQQVTLRCSPKSGHDTVSWYQQALGQGPQFIFQYYEEEERQRGNFPDRFSGHQFPNYSSELNVNALLLGDSALYLCASSKTGGSYEQYFGPGTRLTVT.

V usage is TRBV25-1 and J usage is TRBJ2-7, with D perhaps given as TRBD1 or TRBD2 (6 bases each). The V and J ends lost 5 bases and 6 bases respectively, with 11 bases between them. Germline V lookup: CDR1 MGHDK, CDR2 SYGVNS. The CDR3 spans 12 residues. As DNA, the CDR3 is TGTGCCAGCAGTTCTGGAGGGGGCGAGCAGTACGTC. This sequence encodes CASSSGGGEQYV.

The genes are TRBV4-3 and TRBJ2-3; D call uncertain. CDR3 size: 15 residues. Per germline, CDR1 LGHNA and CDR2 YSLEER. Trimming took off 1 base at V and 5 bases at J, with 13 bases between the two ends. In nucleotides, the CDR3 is TGCGCCAGCAGCCAAGGTGGGCAGTTGGTAGATACGCAGTATTTT. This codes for CASSQGGQLVDTQYF.

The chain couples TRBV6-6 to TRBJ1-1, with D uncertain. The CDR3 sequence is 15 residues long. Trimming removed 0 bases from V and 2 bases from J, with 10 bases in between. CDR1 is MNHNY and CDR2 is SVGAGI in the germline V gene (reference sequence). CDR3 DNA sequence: TGTGCCAGCAGTTACTCGTTCGAGCTCAACACTGAAGCTTTCTTT. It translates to CASSYSFELNTEAFF.

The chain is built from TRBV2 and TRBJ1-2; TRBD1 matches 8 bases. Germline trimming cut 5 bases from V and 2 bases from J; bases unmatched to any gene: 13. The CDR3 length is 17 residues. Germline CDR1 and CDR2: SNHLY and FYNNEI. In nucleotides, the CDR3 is TGTGCCAGCAGTATCGCGAGGCAGGGGGCAACCAACTATGGCTACACCTTC. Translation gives CASSIARQGATNYGYTF.

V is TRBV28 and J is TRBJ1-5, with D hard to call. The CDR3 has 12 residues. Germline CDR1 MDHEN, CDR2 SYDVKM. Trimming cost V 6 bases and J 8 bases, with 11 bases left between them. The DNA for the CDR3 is TGTGCCAGCAGCTTCTTTCCGGAGCCCCAGCATTTT. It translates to CASSFFPEPQHF.

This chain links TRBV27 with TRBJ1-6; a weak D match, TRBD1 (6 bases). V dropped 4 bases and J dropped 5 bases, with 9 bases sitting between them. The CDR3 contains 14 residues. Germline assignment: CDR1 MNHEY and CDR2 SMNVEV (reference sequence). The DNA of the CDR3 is TGTGCCAGCAGTTCAACAGGGAATAATTCACCCCTCCACTTT. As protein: CASSSTGNNSPLHF.

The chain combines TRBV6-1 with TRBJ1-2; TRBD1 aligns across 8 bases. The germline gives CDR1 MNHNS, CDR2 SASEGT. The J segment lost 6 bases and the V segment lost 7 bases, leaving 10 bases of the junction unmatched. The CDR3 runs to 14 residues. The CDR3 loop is CASIVDRGVDGYTF. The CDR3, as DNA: TGTGCCAGCATAGTTGACAGGGGAGTTGATGGCTACACCTTC.

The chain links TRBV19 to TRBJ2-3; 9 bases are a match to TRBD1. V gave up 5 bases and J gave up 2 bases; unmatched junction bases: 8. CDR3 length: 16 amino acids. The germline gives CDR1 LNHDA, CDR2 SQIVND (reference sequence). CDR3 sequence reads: CASSSPGTGFTDTQYF. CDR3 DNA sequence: TGTGCCAGTAGTTCCCCCGGGACAGGGTTCACAGATACGCAGTATTTT.

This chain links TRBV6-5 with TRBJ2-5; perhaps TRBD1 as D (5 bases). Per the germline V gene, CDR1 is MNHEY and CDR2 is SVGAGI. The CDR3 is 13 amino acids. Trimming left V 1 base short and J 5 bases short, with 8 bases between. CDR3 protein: CASSYFRAETQYF. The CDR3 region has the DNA TGTGCCAGCAGTTACTTCAGGGCTGAGACCCAGTACTTC.

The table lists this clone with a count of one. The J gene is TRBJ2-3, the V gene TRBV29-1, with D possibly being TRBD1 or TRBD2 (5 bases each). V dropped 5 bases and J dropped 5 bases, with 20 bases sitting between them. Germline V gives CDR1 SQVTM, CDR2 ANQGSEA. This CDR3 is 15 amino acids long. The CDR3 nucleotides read TGCAGCGTTAATCCGTCCGGGACCCACGGAGATACGCAGTATTTT. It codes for CSVNPSGTHGDTQYF.

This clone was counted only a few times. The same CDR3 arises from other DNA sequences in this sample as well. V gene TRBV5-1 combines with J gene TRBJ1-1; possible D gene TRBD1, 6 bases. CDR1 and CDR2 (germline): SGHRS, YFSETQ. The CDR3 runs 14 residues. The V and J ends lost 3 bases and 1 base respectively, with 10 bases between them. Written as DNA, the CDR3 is TGCGCCAGCAGCTCAAGGACAGCGAACACTGAAGCTTTCTTT. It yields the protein CASSSRTANTEAFF. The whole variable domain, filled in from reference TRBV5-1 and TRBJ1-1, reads KAGVTQTPRYLIKTRGQQVTLSCSPISGHRSVSWYQQTPGQGLQFLFEYFSETQRNKGNFPGRFSGRQFSNSRSEMNVSTLELGDSALYLCASSSRTANTEAFFGQGTRLTVV.

This CDR3 is CASSLGGLAGTDTQYF. The CDR3 DNA reads TGCGCCAGCAGCTTGGGGGGGCTGGCGGGCACAGATACGCAGTATTTT. V gene TRBV5-1 combines with J gene TRBJ2-3; TRBD1 might be the D (6 bases). V gave up 0 bases and J gave up 1 base, with 12 bases separating them. Germline CDR1 is SGHRS and CDR2 is YFSETQ. This CDR3 is built from 16 residues. The variable domain in full, completed from reference TRBV5-1 and TRBJ2-3, reads KAGVTQTPRYLIKTRGQQVTLSCSPISGHRSVSWYQQTPGQGLQFLFEYFSETQRNKGNFPGRFSGRQFSNSRSEMNVSTLELGDSALYLCASSLGGLAGTDTQYFGPGTRLTVL.

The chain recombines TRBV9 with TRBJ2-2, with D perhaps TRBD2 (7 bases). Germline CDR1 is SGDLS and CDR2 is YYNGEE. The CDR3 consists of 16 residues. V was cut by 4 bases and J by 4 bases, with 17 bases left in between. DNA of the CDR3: TGTGCCAGCAGCCCCCACGAAAGGGGGGGCACCGGGGAGCTGTTTTTT. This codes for CASSPHERGGTGELFF. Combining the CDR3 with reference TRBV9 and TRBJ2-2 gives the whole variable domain DSGVTQTPKHLITATGQRVTLRCSPRSGDLSVYWYQQSLDQGLQFLIQYYNGEERAKGNILERFSAQQFPDLHSELNLSSLELGDSALYFCASSPHERGGTGELFFGEGSRLTVL.

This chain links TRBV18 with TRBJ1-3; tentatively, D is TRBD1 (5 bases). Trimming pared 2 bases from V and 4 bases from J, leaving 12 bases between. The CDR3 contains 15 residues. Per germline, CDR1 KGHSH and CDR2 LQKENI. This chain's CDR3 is CASSPSKGPGNTIYF. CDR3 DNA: TGTGCCAGCTCACCAAGCAAGGGGCCAGGAAACACCATATATTTT.

CDR3 in amino acids: CASSLDGGRNTGELFF. In DNA form, the CDR3 reads TGTGCCAGCAGCTTAGATGGGGGAAGGAACACCGGGGAGCTGTTTTTT. The chain carries TRBV11-2 and TRBJ2-2; D assignment may be TRBD1 or TRBD2 (5 bases each). This CDR3 is built from 16 residues. Germline CDR1 reads SGHAT; CDR2 reads FQNNGV. V was cut by 0 bases and J by 1 base, with 9 bases left in between.

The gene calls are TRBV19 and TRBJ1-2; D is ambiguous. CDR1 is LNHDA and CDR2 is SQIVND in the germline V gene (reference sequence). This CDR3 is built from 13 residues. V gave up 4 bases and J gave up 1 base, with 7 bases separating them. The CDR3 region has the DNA TGTGCCAGTAGTAAGGAGCTTAACTATGGCTACACCTTC. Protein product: CASSKELNYGYTF.

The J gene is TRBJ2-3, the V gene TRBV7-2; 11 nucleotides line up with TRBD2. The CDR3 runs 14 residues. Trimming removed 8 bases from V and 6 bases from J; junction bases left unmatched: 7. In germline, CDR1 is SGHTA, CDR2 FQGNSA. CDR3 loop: CASAIAGGPDTQYF. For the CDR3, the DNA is TGTGCCAGCGCCATAGCGGGGGGGCCCGATACGCAGTATTTT.

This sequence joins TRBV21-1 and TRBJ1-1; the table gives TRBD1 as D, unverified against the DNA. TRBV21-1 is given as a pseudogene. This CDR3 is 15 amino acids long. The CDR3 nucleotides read TGTGCCAGCAGCAAAGTAGGGGAAACGAACACTGAAGCTTTCTTT. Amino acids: CASSKVGETNTEAFF.

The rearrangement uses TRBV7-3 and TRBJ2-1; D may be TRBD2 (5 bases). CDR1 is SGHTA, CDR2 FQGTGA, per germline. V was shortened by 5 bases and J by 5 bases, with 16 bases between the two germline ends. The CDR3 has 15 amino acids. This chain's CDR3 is CASSLGGGRNNEQFF. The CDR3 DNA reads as TGTGCCAGCAGCCTCGGTGGCGGGCGAAACAATGAGCAGTTCTTC.

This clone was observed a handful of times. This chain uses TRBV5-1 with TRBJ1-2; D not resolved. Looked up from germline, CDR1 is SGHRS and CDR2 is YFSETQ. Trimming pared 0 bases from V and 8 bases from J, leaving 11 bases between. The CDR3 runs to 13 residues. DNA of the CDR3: TGCGCCAGCAGCTTGGACCAAACGGGCGGCTACACCTTC. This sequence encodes CASSLDQTGGYTF.

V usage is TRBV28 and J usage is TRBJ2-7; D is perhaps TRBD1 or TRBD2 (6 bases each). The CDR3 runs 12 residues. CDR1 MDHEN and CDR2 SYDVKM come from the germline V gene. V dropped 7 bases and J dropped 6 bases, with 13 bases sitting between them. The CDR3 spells CASNIRGGEQYV. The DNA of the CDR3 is TGTGCCAGCAACATCAGGGGAGGCGAGCAGTACGTC.